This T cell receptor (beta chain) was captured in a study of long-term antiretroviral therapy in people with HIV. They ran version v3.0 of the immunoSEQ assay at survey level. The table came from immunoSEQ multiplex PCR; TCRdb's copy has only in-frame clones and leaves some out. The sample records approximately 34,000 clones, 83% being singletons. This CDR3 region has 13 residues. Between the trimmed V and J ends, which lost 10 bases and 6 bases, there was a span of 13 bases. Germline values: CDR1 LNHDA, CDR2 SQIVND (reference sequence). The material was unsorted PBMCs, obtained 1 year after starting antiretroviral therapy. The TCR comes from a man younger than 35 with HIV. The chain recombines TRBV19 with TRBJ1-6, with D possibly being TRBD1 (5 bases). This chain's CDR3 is CATADRSNSPLHF. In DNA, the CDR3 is TGTGCCACCGCAGACAGAAGTAATTCACCCCTCCACTTT.